What follows is one T cell receptor (beta chain) and its context. Patients from Seattle were sampled longitudinally, starting during active infection. The sample belongs to a study of blood T cell repertoires in COVID-19. As for the study in general: Acute-phase and convalescent COVID-19 samples originated in the United States, Italy and Spain. Nucleic acid was either cDNA or gDNA, and it came from T cells, B-cell-depleted T cells, or PBMCs.

Original handling: The assay estimated nucleated cells by amplifying reference gene primers. TCRdb's copy holds only in-frame clones and misses some; the assay was immunoSEQ multiplex PCR. That table supplies the V and J calls and clone size; D and trimming were determined from the DNA. The table shows fewer than 350,000 clones, with about 86% occurring only once. The CDR3 loop spans 14 amino acids. The germline CDR1 and CDR2 sequences are MDHEN and SYDVKM. V shed 6 bases and J shed 0 bases, with 11 bases lying between them. The sequenced material came from peripheral blood. The receptor was derived from a woman aged 30 to 39 with COVID-19, enrolled during active disease. This rearrangement joins TRBV28 to TRBJ1-1; perhaps TRBD1 as D (5 bases). Written as DNA, the CDR3 is TGTGCCAGCAGCTGGGGGGAGATGAACACTGAAGCTTTCTTT. Translation gives CASSWGEMNTEAFF.